The 2 T cell receptor beta chains reported below all come from one sample, sequenced in a study of T-cell reconstitution after alpha-beta-depleted transplantation in children. Molecular barcoding with unique molecular identifiers was used for the TCRbeta library. TCRdb analysed the PCR reads with MiXCR anew, one entry per CDR3 protein. The data show a few hundred thousand distinct CDR3 sequences, about a tenth seen once. The specimen was PBMCs from the stem cell graft donor, collected from the stem cell graft. The source of these receptors is a human donor who donated a stem cell graft to a child with acute lymphoblastic leukemia.

The table lists this clonotype with many counts. The chain recombines TRBV27 with TRBJ2-7, with D tentatively TRBD1 or TRBD2 (6 bases each). Germline V gives CDR1 MNHEY, CDR2 SMNVEV (reference sequence). Trimming left V 1 base short and J 5 bases short, with 15 bases between. The CDR3 is 15 amino acids. In DNA, the CDR3 is TGTGCCAGCAGTTTATTTGCCGGGGGCATCGACGAGCAGTACTTC. Translation: CASSLFAGGIDEQYF.

This chain joins TRBV10-3 and TRBJ1-5; unclear D gene. Trimming pared 2 bases from V and 6 bases from J, leaving 11 bases between. The germline V gene has CDR1 ENHRY and CDR2 SYGVKD. This CDR3 contains 14 residues. CDR3 sequence reads: CAISENKGGQPQHF. CDR3 coding DNA: TGTGCCATCAGTGAGAACAAGGGTGGTCAGCCCCAGCATTTT.